What follows are 5 T cell receptor beta chains derived from one specimen sequenced in a study of blood T cell repertoires in COVID-19. Produced via immunoSEQ multiplex PCR; TCRdb's table is partial and in-frame only. This table holds more than 70,000 clones, 85% to 90% found once. Material: peripheral blood. These receptors were collected from an elderly woman in a cohort sampled during active or convalescent COVID-19.

The V gene is TRBV5-1, the J gene TRBJ2-5; no firm D call. Germline V gene lookup returns CDR1 SGHRS and CDR2 YFSETQ. CDR3 length equals 12 residues. Deletions cut 0 bases from V and 4 bases from J, with 4 bases between. CDR3 sequence (DNA): TGCGCCAGCAGCTTGGCCTTAGAGACCCAGTACTTC. Residues: CASSLALETQYF.

A few counts support this clone. The CDR3 region is CASSPSMSEQYF. The CDR3 coding sequence is TGTGCCAGCAGTCCCTCGATGAGCGAGCAGTACTTC. This chain connects TRBV28 to TRBJ2-7, with D unclear. Trimming took off 5 bases at V and 6 bases at J, with 11 bases between the two ends. The V gene's germline CDR1 is MDHEN and CDR2 SYDVKM. CDR3 length: 12 amino acids.

The rearrangement uses TRBV30 and TRBJ2-5, with D tentatively TRBD1 (6 bases). Germline assignment: CDR1 GTSNPN and CDR2 SVGIG (reference sequence). V shed 4 bases and J shed 5 bases, with 11 bases lying between them. The CDR3 is 12 residues long. CDR3 region: CAWNFQGETQYF. For the CDR3, the DNA is TGTGCCTGGAACTTCCAGGGGGAGACCCAGTACTTC.

The J gene is TRBJ1-6, the V gene TRBV2, with unresolved D. CDR3 size: 12 residues. Trimming left V 7 bases short and J 7 bases short, with 8 bases between. Germline assignment: CDR1 SNHLY and CDR2 FYNNEI. CDR3 loop: CASKENNSPLHF. CDR3 in DNA: TGTGCCAGCAAGGAGAACAATTCACCCCTCCACTTT.

The sample holds one count of this clone. Written as DNA, the CDR3 is TGTGCCACCAAGGAGGACTCGAGCACAGATACGCAGTATTTT. Translated, it gives CATKEDSSTDTQYF. The V and J genes are TRBV15 and TRBJ2-3; D perhaps matches TRBD2 (5 bases). This CDR3 is 14 amino acids long. In germline, CDR1 is LNHNV, CDR2 YYDKDF (reference sequence). Trimming removed 7 bases at V and 0 bases at J, with 11 bases between.